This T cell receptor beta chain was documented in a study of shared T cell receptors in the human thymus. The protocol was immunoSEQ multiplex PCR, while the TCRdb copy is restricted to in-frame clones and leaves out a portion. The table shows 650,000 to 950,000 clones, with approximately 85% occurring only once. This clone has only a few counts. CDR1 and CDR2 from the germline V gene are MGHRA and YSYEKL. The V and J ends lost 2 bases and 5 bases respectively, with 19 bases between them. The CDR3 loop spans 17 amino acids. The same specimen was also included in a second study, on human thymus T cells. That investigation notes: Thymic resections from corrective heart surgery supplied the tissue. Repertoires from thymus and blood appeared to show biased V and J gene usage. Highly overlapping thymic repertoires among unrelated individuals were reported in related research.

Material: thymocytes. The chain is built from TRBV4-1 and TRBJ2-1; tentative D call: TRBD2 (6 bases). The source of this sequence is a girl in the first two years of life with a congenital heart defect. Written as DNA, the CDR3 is TGCGCCAGCAGCCAACCGAATCAGGGACTGGTCGACAATGAGCAGTTCTTC. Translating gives CASSQPNQGLVDNEQFF.